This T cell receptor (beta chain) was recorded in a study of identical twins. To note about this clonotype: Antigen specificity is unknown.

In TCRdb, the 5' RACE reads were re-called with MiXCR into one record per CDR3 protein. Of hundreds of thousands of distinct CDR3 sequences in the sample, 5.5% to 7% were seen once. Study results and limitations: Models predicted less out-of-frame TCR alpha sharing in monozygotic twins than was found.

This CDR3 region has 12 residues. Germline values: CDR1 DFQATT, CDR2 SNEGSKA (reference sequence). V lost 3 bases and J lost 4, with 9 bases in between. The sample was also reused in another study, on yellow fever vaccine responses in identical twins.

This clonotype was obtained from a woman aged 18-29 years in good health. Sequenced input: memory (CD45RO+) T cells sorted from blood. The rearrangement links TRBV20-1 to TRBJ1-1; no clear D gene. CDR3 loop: CSARRAGTEAFF. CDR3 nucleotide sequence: TGCAGTGCTAGGAGGGCAGGCACTGAAGCTTTCTTT.